The rows below give T cell receptor beta chains drawn from one sample of a study of blood T cells in healthy people across ages. MiXCR was run by TCRdb on the 5' RACE reads, yielding one entry per CDR3 protein. The sample holds approximately 800,000 distinct CDR3 sequences, 58% seen once. The material sequenced was blood. The receptors stem from a young man in good health. The CDR3 runs from the conserved cysteine through the conserved F or W. Fields, in order: CDR3 protein, clone size, V gene, J gene. Size tells how often a clone was seen (once, few, many) or the class of an expanded clone, and some rows leave it out.

cdr3_aa: CASSVQVNNEQFF; clone_size: NA; v_call: TRBV9; j_call: TRBJ2-1
cdr3_aa: CASRLAEQETQYF; clone_size: NA; v_call: TRBV6-5; j_call: TRBJ2-5
cdr3_aa: CASSAQGTQYF; clone_size: NA; v_call: TRBV6-6; j_call: TRBJ2-5
cdr3_aa: CSARDGTVVYNEQFF; clone_size: once; v_call: TRBV20-1; j_call: TRBJ2-1
cdr3_aa: CASSLGKGEETQYF; clone_size: NA; v_call: TRBV12-3/TRBV12-4; j_call: NA
cdr3_aa: CASSFSGGPNTRELFF; clone_size: NA; v_call: TRBV28; j_call: TRBJ2-2
cdr3_aa: CASSYLTGGHTF; clone_size: NA; v_call: TRBV4-3; j_call: TRBJ1-2
cdr3_aa: CASSLLISDYEQYF; clone_size: NA; v_call: TRBV11-2; j_call: TRBJ2-7
cdr3_aa: CSAPLAKNIQYF; clone_size: NA; v_call: TRBV20-1; j_call: TRBJ2-4
cdr3_aa: CASRLRTIAGYGYTF; clone_size: NA; v_call: TRBV27; j_call: TRBJ1-2